Following are 28 T cell receptor beta chains from one sample sequenced in a study of T cells in narcolepsy. This table comes from immunoSEQ multiplex PCR, and its TCRdb copy is limited to in-frame clones, with some not included. The sample lists 30,000 or so clones, about four fifths occurring once. Source material: CD45RA- memory CD4+ T cells from PBMCs. The receptors were gathered from a human donor with narcolepsy.

V usage is TRBV19 and J usage is TRBJ1-5; a possible D gene is TRBD1 (5 bases). This CDR3 is 13 amino acids long. V shed 5 bases and J shed 7 bases, with 12 bases lying between them. The germline CDR1 and CDR2 sequences are LNHDA and SQIVND (reference sequence). CDR3 nucleotides: TGTGCCAGTAGTCTCAGGGATACCCAGCCCCAGCATTTT. Translated: CASSLRDTQPQHF. Using reference TRBV19 and TRBJ1-5 for the parts outside the CDR3, the full variable domain is DGGITQSPKYLFRKEGQNVTLSCEQNLNHDAMYWYRQDPGQGLRLIYYSQIVNDFQKGDIAEGYSVSREKKESFPLTVTSAQKNPTAFYLCASSLRDTQPQHFGDGTRLSIL.

The chain recombines TRBV5-1 with TRBJ2-5; 11 positions agree with TRBD1. The CDR3 consists of 16 residues. Unmatched junction bases numbered 10, after V lost 4 bases and J lost 5 bases. Germline assignment: CDR1 SGHRS and CDR2 YFSETQ. The DNA for the CDR3 is TGCGCCAGCAGCAGGACAGGGGGCAGTGTGAGGGAGACCCAGTACTTC. It translates to CASSRTGGSVRETQYF.

In its sample, this clone was seen a few times. The J gene is TRBJ2-3, the V gene TRBV29-1; no reliable D call. Trimming took off 0 bases at V and 11 bases at J, with 9 bases between the two ends. CDR1 and CDR2 (germline): SQVTM, ANQGSEA. The CDR3 is 11 residues long. The CDR3 protein is CSVEELKVQYF. The CDR3, as DNA: TGCAGCGTTGAAGAACTCAAGGTGCAGTATTTT.

This clone was counted only a few times. The CDR3 DNA follows: TGTGCCAGCAGCTTAGCCCCAGCGGGGGCCTCCTACGAGCAGTACTTC. Amino acid sequence: CASSLAPAGASYEQYF. The chain recombines TRBV7-2 with TRBJ2-7, with 8 bases that match TRBD2. This CDR3 comprises 16 residues. Germline assignment: CDR1 SGHTA and CDR2 FQGNSA. After removal of 0 bases from V and 0 bases from J, the junction contained 4 bases not matched to a gene.

CDR3 bases: TGTGCCAGCAGTTTATTCGGGGTCCAGGGCACCGGGGAGCTGTTTTTT. This translates into CASSLFGVQGTGELFF. The V gene is TRBV27, the J gene TRBJ2-2; D assignment may be TRBD1 or TRBD2 (5 bases each). Germline V CDR1 and CDR2: MNHEY, SMNVEV (reference sequence). CDR3 size: 16 residues. Trimming removed 1 base at V and 4 bases at J, with 13 bases between.

This clone has a single count. CDR3 nucleotides: TGTGCCAGCAGCCGCCGGGGTAGCGGGGGCTACACAGATACGCAGTATTTT. Protein product: CASSRRGSGGYTDTQYF. V gene TRBV9 combines with J gene TRBJ2-3; 9 positions agree with TRBD2. This CDR3 spans 17 amino acids. Germline trimming cut 4 bases from V and 2 bases from J; bases unmatched to any gene: 11. CDR1 is SGDLS, CDR2 YYNGEE, per germline.

V and J are TRBV28 and TRBJ2-5; the match to TRBD1 covers 9 bases. The junction had 11 bases not matched to a gene; V was cut back by 8 bases and J by 7 bases. The CDR3 runs 14 residues. Germline CDR1 reads MDHEN; CDR2 reads SYDVKM. The CDR3 DNA is TGTGCCAGCGGGAAAGCGGACAGGGGATTGACCCAGTACTTC. It encodes CASGKADRGLTQYF.

The V and J genes are TRBV15 and TRBJ1-1; D is unclear. CDR3 length: 16 residues. The germline V and J ends were trimmed by 0 bases and 0 bases, with 11 bases remaining between them. Germline lookup yields CDR1 LNHNV and CDR2 YYDKDF (reference sequence). CDR3 DNA: TGTGCCACCAGCAGAGATCTTTACAGATTGAACACTGAAGCTTTCTTT. Amino acid sequence: CATSRDLYRLNTEAFF.

This sequence joins TRBV7-9 and TRBJ1-1; D is undetermined. Between the trimmed V and J ends, which lost 3 bases and 0 bases, there was a span of 8 bases. Germline assignment: CDR1 SEHNR and CDR2 FQNEAQ (reference sequence). This CDR3 has 14 amino acids. The CDR3 spells CASSLSRLNTEAFF. The CDR3 coding sequence is TGTGCCAGCAGCTTGTCCCGGTTGAACACTGAAGCTTTCTTT.

The rearrangement uses TRBV9 and TRBJ2-5; D is possibly TRBD2 (6 bases). CDR1 SGDLS and CDR2 YYNGEE come from the germline V gene. The V end was cut by 3 bases, the J end by 4 bases, with 19 bases between. The CDR3 runs to 16 residues. The CDR3 region is CASSDNTRGAAETQYF. The CDR3 DNA reads TGTGCCAGCAGCGATAACACTCGCGGGGCCGCAGAGACCCAGTACTTC.

The CDR3 here is CSVQTSGGHRDEQFF. CDR3 in DNA: TGCAGCGTTCAGACTAGCGGGGGCCACAGGGATGAGCAGTTCTTC. V gene TRBV29-1 combines with J gene TRBJ2-1; 12 nucleotides match TRBD2. The germline CDR1 and CDR2 sequences are SQVTM and ANQGSEA. The V and J ends lost 5 bases and 8 bases, in that order; junction bases with no gene match: 10. This CDR3 region has 15 residues.

V is TRBV6-6 and J is TRBJ2-7, with unresolved D. Trimming stripped 3 bases from V and 0 bases from J, with 9 bases between. Germline-derived CDR1 and CDR2 are MNHNY and SVGAGI (reference sequence). The CDR3 runs 14 residues. In DNA, the CDR3 is TGTGCCAGCAGTTATCATAGGAGCTCCTACGAGCAGTACTTC. It specifies CASSYHRSSYEQYF.

The rearrangement uses TRBV4-2 and TRBJ1-2; D unclear. Germline assignment: CDR1 LGHNA and CDR2 YNFKEQ. V lost 0 bases, J lost 2 bases, and 13 bases lay in between. The CDR3 contains 16 residues. The CDR3 reads CASSQDSVAANYGYTF. CDR3 nucleotides: TGTGCCAGCAGCCAAGATTCTGTGGCCGCGAACTATGGCTACACCTTC.

The chain carries TRBV9 and TRBJ2-1; 10 bases are a match to TRBD2. Per the germline V gene, CDR1 is SGDLS and CDR2 is YYNGEE. V was clipped by 1 base and J by 7 bases; unmatched bases: 8. The CDR3 totals 16 residues. CDR3 loop: CASSVTSSGGRNEQFF. The CDR3 DNA reads TGTGCCAGCAGCGTAACCTCTAGCGGGGGTAGGAATGAGCAGTTCTTC.

This clone was counted a single time. The rearrangement joins TRBV7-8 to TRBJ2-2, with D tentatively TRBD1 or TRBD2 (5 bases each). Per germline, CDR1 SGHVS and CDR2 FQNEAQ. CDR3 length: 14 amino acids. V was clipped by 1 base and J by 3 bases, with 6 bases between them. The DNA for the CDR3 is TGTGCCAGCAGCTTAGTGGGGGACACCGGGGAGCTGTTTTTT. This encodes CASSLVGDTGELFF.

The chain is built from TRBV18 and TRBJ1-6, with D possibly being TRBD1 (5 bases). The germline V gene has CDR1 KGHSH and CDR2 LQKENI. V was pared by 4 bases and J by 5 bases, with 15 bases between. This CDR3 is 16 amino acids long. The CDR3 loop is CASSLGLGGNNSPLHF. The CDR3 region has the DNA TGTGCCAGCTCACTCGGACTCGGGGGAAATAATTCACCCCTCCACTTT.

V and J are TRBV9 and TRBJ1-6; D is uncertain. The germline V and J ends were trimmed by 0 bases and 5 bases, with 6 bases remaining between them. Germline assignment: CDR1 SGDLS and CDR2 YYNGEE. The CDR3 loop spans 14 amino acids. This CDR3 is CASSVGLDNSPLHF. CDR3 nucleotides: TGTGCCAGCAGCGTAGGGTTGGATAATTCACCCCTCCACTTT.

This clone was counted between two and nine times. The CDR3 loop is CASSPGVPDTQYF. As DNA, the CDR3 is TGTGCCAGCAGCCCCGGGGTGCCAGATACGCAGTATTTT. The rearrangement uses TRBV7-2 and TRBJ2-3, with D perhaps TRBD2 (5 bases). Germline V CDR1 and CDR2: SGHTA, FQGNSA. This CDR3 is 13 amino acids long. Trimming took 5 bases from V and 4 from J, leaving 10 bases between them.

The V call is TRBV6-4, the J call TRBJ1-2; D might be TRBD1 (5 bases). CDR3 length equals 15 residues. The germline gives CDR1 MRHNA, CDR2 SNTAGT. With 4 bases removed from V and 1 base from J, the gap between germline ends came to 13 bases. The CDR3 sequence is CASSVGVSSNYGYTF. In DNA form, the CDR3 reads TGTGCCAGCAGTGTGGGGGTGTCCAGTAACTATGGCTACACCTTC.

This rearrangement joins TRBV11-3 to TRBJ2-5; 12 bases are a match to TRBD2. The CDR3 length is 16 residues. V trimming: 1 base; J trimming: 2 bases; junction bases outside the gene matches: 2. Looked up from germline, CDR1 is SGHNT and CDR2 is YENEEA. The CDR3 region is CASSLAGTSGQETQYF. CDR3 DNA: TGTGCCAGCAGCTTAGCGGGGACTAGCGGGCAAGAGACCCAGTACTTC.

J is TRBJ2-2 and V is TRBV9; D possibly corresponds to TRBD1 (5 bases). Trimming took 0 bases from V and 4 from J, leaving 10 bases between them. Germline V gene lookup returns CDR1 SGDLS and CDR2 YYNGEE. The CDR3 has 15 amino acids. DNA of the CDR3: TGTGCCAGCAGCGTAGAGGGTAGGGGCACCGGGGAGCTGTTTTTT. This codes for CASSVEGRGTGELFF.

The CDR3 bases are TGCGCCAGCAGCCAAGGACGGAGTCAGTACGAGCAGTACTTC. Translation gives CASSQGRSQYEQYF. This sequence joins TRBV4-1 and TRBJ2-7; D not resolved. Germline assignment: CDR1 MGHRA and CDR2 YSYEKL. Trimming shortened V by 1 base and J by 4 bases, and 11 bases separated the two germline ends. The CDR3 totals 14 residues.

The chain is built from TRBV5-8 and TRBJ2-2, with D possibly called TRBD1 or TRBD2 (5 bases each). Germline-derived CDR1 and CDR2 are SGHTS and YDEGEE. There are 15 residues in the CDR3. Trimming stripped 2 bases from V and 1 base from J, with 9 bases between. In DNA, the CDR3 is TGTGCCAGCAGCTTTCGGGGCTGGAACACCGGGGAGCTGTTTTTT. This translates into CASSFRGWNTGELFF.

CDR3 residues: CASSPTGSGANVLTF. The CDR3 nucleotides are TGTGCCAGCAGCCCCACAGGCTCTGGGGCCAACGTCCTGACTTTC. The genes are TRBV7-3 and TRBJ2-6; tentative D call: TRBD1 (5 bases). Germline V CDR1 and CDR2: SGHTA, FQGTGA. V lost 5 bases and J lost 0, with 8 bases in between. The CDR3 sequence is 15 residues long.

The gene calls are TRBV7-3 and TRBJ1-1, with 8 bases matching TRBD1. Germline trimming cut 3 bases from V and 0 bases from J; bases unmatched to any gene: 3. Germline V gene sequence: CDR1 SGHTA, CDR2 FQGTGA. The CDR3 runs 15 residues. The CDR3: CASSLRTGLNTEAFF. The CDR3, as DNA: TGTGCCAGCAGCTTGAGGACAGGGCTGAACACTGAAGCTTTCTTT.

This chain joins TRBV5-1 and TRBJ1-4; 8 bases fit TRBD1. Trimming cost V 4 bases and J 6 bases; bases outside gene matches: 8. Germline CDR1 and CDR2: SGHRS and YFSETQ. CDR3 length: 15 residues. The CDR3 DNA is TGCGCCAGCAGCCTGGGGACAGGTGCTTATGAAAAACTGTTTTTT. Translation gives CASSLGTGAYEKLFF.

The rearrangement uses TRBV7-8 and TRBJ2-7, with 8 nucleotides matching TRBD1. The CDR3 extends over 16 amino acids. V lost 1 base and J lost 5; bases outside the gene matches: 10. Germline V gene sequence: CDR1 SGHVS, CDR2 FQNEAQ. The CDR3 is CASSLEGWTGSHEQYF. CDR3 nucleotide sequence: TGTGCCAGCAGCTTAGAGGGTTGGACAGGGTCCCACGAGCAGTACTTC.

This chain joins TRBV20-1 and TRBJ1-2; no firm D call. CDR1 DFQATT and CDR2 SNEGSKA come from the germline V gene (reference sequence). There are 11 residues in the CDR3. Trimming removed 3 bases from V and 4 bases from J, with 6 bases in between. This CDR3 is CSASSSYGYTF. CDR3 sequence (DNA): TGCAGTGCTAGCTCCAGCTATGGCTACACCTTC.